This T cell receptor beta chain is drawn from a study of blood T cell repertoires in COVID-19. TCRdb's copy holds only in-frame clones and misses some; the assay was immunoSEQ multiplex PCR. Of more than 85,000 clones listed, around 76% were seen once; the top ten hold just under 20%. J lost 4 bases, V lost 3 bases, and 8 bases had no gene match. The CDR3 sequence is 15 residues long. Per the germline V gene, CDR1 is LNHNV and CDR2 is YYDKDF (reference sequence). The sample consisted of peripheral blood. The TCR originated in a woman in her sixties or seventies with acute or convalescent COVID-19. V and J are TRBV15 and TRBJ1-2; 7 nucleotides align to TRBD1. CDR3 nucleotides: TGTGCCACCAGCAGTCCTAACAGGGGATCCTATGGCTACACCTTC. It yields the protein CATSSPNRGSYGYTF.